Listed below are T cell receptor beta chains from one sample, sequenced in a study of shared clonotypes between healthy human individuals. Some clones are missing from TCRdb's copy, which holds only in-frame ones; the method was immunoSEQ multiplex PCR. The table shows more than 2 million clones, with roughly 95% occurring only once. The sample taken for sequencing was naive CD4+ T cells sorted from blood. All receptors come from a man aged 18 to 30 in good health. The conserved cysteine and the conserved F or W are not part of the CDR3 here.

V gene: TRBV19; J gene: TRBJ1-4; CDR3 protein: ASSIAGDAAF
V gene: TRBV5-8; J gene: TRBJ1-2; CDR3 protein: ASSLVSGYT
V gene: TRBV9; J gene: TRBJ1-6; CDR3 protein: ASSAETGGNSPLH
V gene: TRBV18; J gene: TRBJ1-5; CDR3 protein: ASSPNPVPSQPQH
V gene: TRBV30; J gene: TRBJ2-7; CDR3 protein: AWRTSGTYEQY
V gene: TRBV4-3; J gene: TRBJ2-7; CDR3 protein: ASSQGKGRSYEQY
V gene: TRBV28; J gene: TRBJ2-7; CDR3 protein: ASSLTYPKYEQY
V gene: TRBV19; J gene: TRBJ2-1; CDR3 protein: ASSISLRSSYNEQF
V gene: TRBV7-8; J gene: TRBJ2-7; CDR3 protein: ASSSWTQTPYEQY
V gene: TRBV30; J gene: TRBJ2-2; CDR3 protein: ACSTSGGTGELF
V gene: TRBV6-6; J gene: TRBJ1-4; CDR3 protein: ASSFGETNEKLF
V gene: TRBV7-2; J gene: TRBJ1-5; CDR3 protein: ASSLVVGRLSNQPQH
V gene: TRBV7-9; J gene: TRBJ2-2; CDR3 protein: ASSSSNTGELF